This T cell receptor (beta chain) was recorded in a study of blood T cell repertoires in COVID-19 (dated by TCRdb to the early 2020s). Notes on the research overall: The collaborator samples originated in the United States, Italy and Spain and spanned the acute and convalescent phases of COVID-19. The material from the prospective study consisted of cDNA or gDNA derived from T cells, B-cell-depleted T cells, or PBMCs. The dataset comprised deeply sampled blood TCRbeta repertoires from subjects exposed to, actively infected with, or recovered from COVID-19. The repertoires were released in a freely available public database meant as a resource for research on the immune response to SARS-CoV-2. The samples were drawn from the first 160 participants of the ongoing ImmuneRACE study and from some 1,300 subjects provided by 6 global collaborators. Sample metadata almost always included a de-identified subject ID, COVID-19 status, age in years and sex. Where available, HLA class I and class II types were taken from metadata supplied by the sample provider and were not determined by assay-based typing. Study-level results and caveats: The amount of clinical and demographic metadata varied by source and participant and was provided uncurated.

In the germline V gene (reference sequence), CDR1 corresponds to LGHDT and CDR2 to YNNKEL. The CDR3 measures 13 amino acids from cysteine to phenylalanine. The entry retains the CDR3 DNA only, 39 bases that are in frame from base 1. V and J are truncated by 1 base and 7 bases respectively, leaving an intervening sequence of 10 bases. As to this clone: Its antigen is still unknown. No clone much larger than this one lies a single base away; base qualities are absent.

Whole blood was collected in K2EDTA tubes by collaborating institutions according to the institutions' own protocols. For TCRbeta analysis, collaborators shipped samples as frozen whole blood, isolated PBMCs, or DNA extracted from either of those sample types. TCRbeta CDR3 regions were amplified from genomic DNA using the immunoSEQ Assay, a bias-controlled multiplex PCR. Turning to the authors' computational methods: The number of nucleated cells in each sample was estimated by amplification of reference gene primers within the assay. To quantify the absolute abundance of each unique TCRbeta CDR3 rearrangement, sequence reads were collapsed and filtered. For each sample, productive Simpson clonality was calculated as the square root of Simpson's diversity index across productive rearrangements. The immuneACCESS repertoire file appears here via TCRdb, limited to in-frame rearrangements. These files lack a portion of the clones; in checked studies, under half of the deficit traces to unresolved V genes, and the cause of the others is not known. V, J and clone size reflect that table, while D and trimming were determined from the DNA. A total of about 250,000 clones appear in this sample, about 90% of them only once. More than 1.2% of the sample comes from the top ten.

This receptor was identified in a man older than 75 with acute or convalescent COVID-19. The sequenced material came from peripheral blood. The chain employs TRBV3-1 (or the pseudogene TRBV3-2) and TRBJ1-1; no confident D gene assignment can be made. The sequenced DNA: TGTGCCAGCAGCCAAGCTTTAACGGTTGAAGCTTTCTTT. It specifies CASSQALTVEAFF.